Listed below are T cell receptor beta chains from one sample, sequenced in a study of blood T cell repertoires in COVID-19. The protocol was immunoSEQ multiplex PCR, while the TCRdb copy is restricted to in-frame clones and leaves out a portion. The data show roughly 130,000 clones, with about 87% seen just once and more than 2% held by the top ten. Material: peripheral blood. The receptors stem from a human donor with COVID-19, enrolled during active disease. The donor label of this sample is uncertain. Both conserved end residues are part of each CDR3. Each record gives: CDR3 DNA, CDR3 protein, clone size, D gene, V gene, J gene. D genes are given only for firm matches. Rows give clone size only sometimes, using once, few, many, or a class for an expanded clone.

cdr3_nt: TGTGCCAGCACCTACGGACAGGGGGGTGGTCTCGAAAAACTGTTTTTT; cdr3_aa: CASTYGQGGGLEKLFF; clone_size: once; d_call: TRBD1; v_call: TRBV2; j_call: TRBJ1-4
cdr3_nt: TGTGCCAGCAGCTTAGATCCAGGGTTGAACACTGAAGCTTTCTTT; cdr3_aa: CASSLDPGLNTEAFF; clone_size: .; d_call: .; v_call: TRBV7-8; j_call: TRBJ1-1
cdr3_nt: TGTGCCAGCAGCCCCCGCGATCAGCCCCAGCATTTT; cdr3_aa: CASSPRDQPQHF; clone_size: once; d_call: .; v_call: TRBV11-2; j_call: TRBJ1-5
cdr3_nt: TGTGCCAGCAGCTTGTCCGTGCAGGTGGCGGATACGCAGTATTTT; cdr3_aa: CASSLSVQVADTQYF; clone_size: .; d_call: .; v_call: TRBV5-4; j_call: TRBJ2-3
cdr3_nt: TGTGCCAGCAGTGTAACAGGGGGCCAGCTAGGACAGCCCCAGCATTTT; cdr3_aa: CASSVTGGQLGQPQHF; clone_size: .; d_call: TRBD1; v_call: TRBV2; j_call: TRBJ1-5
cdr3_nt: TGTGCCAGCAGTTGGGTGGGGAGCGAGCAGTACTTC; cdr3_aa: CASSWVGSEQYF; clone_size: .; d_call: .; v_call: TRBV28; j_call: TRBJ2-7
cdr3_nt: TGTGCCAGCAGTTACGGTAGCGGGGGGAACCAAGAGACCCAGTACTTC; cdr3_aa: CASSYGSGGNQETQYF; clone_size: .; d_call: TRBD2; v_call: TRBV6-5; j_call: TRBJ2-5
cdr3_nt: TGCGCCAGCAGCTTAGGTAGCGGGGGGCACTACGAGCAGTACTTC; cdr3_aa: CASSLGSGGHYEQYF; clone_size: .; d_call: TRBD2; v_call: TRBV5-1; j_call: TRBJ2-7
cdr3_nt: TGTGCCAGCAGCCCTGTCCCGGGACAGGGGGCTTATGGCTACACCTTC; cdr3_aa: CASSPVPGQGAYGYTF; clone_size: .; d_call: TRBD1; v_call: TRBV7-9; j_call: TRBJ1-2
cdr3_nt: TGTGCCAGCAGCGGGACAGGGAGCTGGGAGACCCAGTACTTC; cdr3_aa: CASSGTGSWETQYF; clone_size: .; d_call: TRBD1; v_call: TRBV9; j_call: TRBJ2-5
cdr3_nt: TGCGCCAGCAGCTTGGACTTCCGGGACAGGGCCTTAGGCGAGCAGTACTTC; cdr3_aa: CASSLDFRDRALGEQYF; clone_size: .; d_call: TRBD1; v_call: TRBV5-1; j_call: TRBJ2-7
cdr3_nt: TGTGCCTGGAGTACAGGGAATTCACCCCTCCACTTT; cdr3_aa: CAWSTGNSPLHF; clone_size: .; d_call: .; v_call: TRBV30; j_call: TRBJ1-6
cdr3_nt: TGCGCCAGCAGCGACCCTAGCGGGGGCTCCTACAATGAGCAGTTCTTC; cdr3_aa: CASSDPSGGSYNEQFF; clone_size: .; d_call: TRBD2; v_call: TRBV5-1; j_call: TRBJ2-1
cdr3_nt: TGCGCCAGCAGCCCTCTAGGGACAGGAGGAGCTTTCTTT; cdr3_aa: CASSPLGTGGAFF; clone_size: .; d_call: TRBD1; v_call: TRBV4-1; j_call: TRBJ1-1
cdr3_nt: TGTGCCAGCAGTGAAGGTCAGGGGGTTGGCACTGAAGCTTTCTTT; cdr3_aa: CASSEGQGVGTEAFF; clone_size: .; d_call: TRBD1; v_call: TRBV6-1; j_call: TRBJ1-1
cdr3_nt: TGTGCCAGCTCACCCCGGGCCGGGACAATCTCTGCCTATGGCTACACCTTC; cdr3_aa: CASSPRAGTISAYGYTF; clone_size: .; d_call: .; v_call: TRBV18; j_call: TRBJ1-2
cdr3_nt: TGTGCCAGCAGTTTATGGTCGGGGGGTGGGAAAATAGAGACCCAGTACTTC; cdr3_aa: CASSLWSGGGKIETQYF; clone_size: .; d_call: TRBD2; v_call: TRBV27; j_call: TRBJ2-5
cdr3_nt: TGCGCCAGCAGTTTAGGTGGGACAGGGGAAAGAACTAATGAAAAACTGTTTTTT; cdr3_aa: CASSLGGTGERTNEKLFF; clone_size: .; d_call: TRBD1; v_call: TRBV5-1; j_call: TRBJ1-4
cdr3_nt: TGTGCCAGCAGTGGACTAGCGGGAGGGCAACAAAATGAGCAGTTCTTC; cdr3_aa: CASSGLAGGQQNEQFF; clone_size: once; d_call: TRBD2; v_call: TRBV2; j_call: TRBJ2-1
cdr3_nt: TGTGCCAGCTCACCACCACGGGGTTCTACCTACAATGAGCAGTTCTTC; cdr3_aa: CASSPPRGSTYNEQFF; clone_size: .; d_call: .; v_call: TRBV18; j_call: TRBJ2-1
cdr3_nt: TGTGCCAGCAGGGACAGGGTACAAGAGACCCAGTACTTC; cdr3_aa: CASRDRVQETQYF; clone_size: .; d_call: TRBD1; v_call: TRBV2; j_call: TRBJ2-5
cdr3_nt: TGTGCCAGCGGAGGACAGACCTACGAGCAGTACTTC; cdr3_aa: CASGGQTYEQYF; clone_size: .; d_call: .; v_call: TRBV2; j_call: TRBJ2-7
cdr3_nt: TGTGCCAGCAGTGAAGGTCTAACTGAGCAGTTCTTC; cdr3_aa: CASSEGLTEQFF; clone_size: .; d_call: .; v_call: TRBV25-1; j_call: TRBJ2-1